A single sample is the source of the 32 T cell receptor beta chains below, sequenced in a study of blood T cell repertoires in COVID-19. Libraries were prepared by immunoSEQ multiplex PCR; TCRdb keeps only in-frame clonotypes and omits some of them. In the table there are about 110,000 clones, over 65% of which are singletons. Material: peripheral blood. These receptors were obtained from a woman aged 60-70 years with acute or convalescent COVID-19.

Points on this clone: Other DNA sequences in this sample translate to the same CDR3. The CDR3 sequence: CASSPRGTYEQYF. CDR3 sequence (DNA): TGCGCCAGCAGCCCCAGGGGGACCTACGAGCAGTACTTC. V is TRBV4-1 and J is TRBJ2-7, with TRBD1 identical over 7 bases. Trimming at V came to 4 bases and at J to 2 bases, leaving 2 bases not matched to a gene. There are 13 residues in the CDR3. Looked up from germline, CDR1 is MGHRA and CDR2 is YSYEKL.

The chain joins TRBV5-6 to TRBJ1-4; D ambiguous. From germline, CDR1 is SGHDT and CDR2 YYEEEE. The CDR3 has 16 residues. V was pared by 0 bases and J by 5 bases, with 14 bases between. The CDR3 loop is CASSLERKGRNEKLFF. For the CDR3, the DNA is TGTGCCAGCAGCTTGGAGAGGAAAGGAAGAAATGAAAAACTGTTTTTT.

The chain couples TRBV28 to TRBJ1-1; TRBD1 aligns across 8 bases. Per the germline V gene, CDR1 is MDHEN and CDR2 is SYDVKM. This CDR3 has 13 amino acids. The ends lost 6 bases at V and 10 bases at J; junction bases unmatched: 10. The CDR3, as DNA: TGTGCCAGCAGCCCAGGGGGCAGTGTCGCAGCTTTCTTT. Translation gives CASSPGGSVAAFF. The variable domain in full, completed from reference TRBV28 and TRBJ1-1, reads DVKVTQSSRYLVKRTGEKVFLECVQDMDHENMFWYRQDPGLGLRLIYFSYDVKMKEKGDIPEGYSVSREKKERFSLILESASTNQTSMYLCASSPGGSVAAFFGQGTRLTVV.

V gene TRBV9 combines with J gene TRBJ2-1, with 11 bases aligning to TRBD2. Germline CDR1 SGDLS, CDR2 YYNGEE. This CDR3 region has 14 residues. The trim removed 0 bases at V and 14 bases at J, leaving 7 bases unmatched. This CDR3 is CASSVAPTSGRKFF. The CDR3 nucleotides are TGTGCCAGCAGCGTAGCCCCAACTAGCGGGAGAAAGTTCTTC.

The rearrangement joins TRBV12-3 or TRBV12-4 to TRBJ2-3, with D possibly TRBD1 on 7 matching bases. CDR3 size: 12 residues. V shed 6 bases and J shed 14 bases, with 18 bases lying between them. The CDR3: CASSRGARKRYF. CDR3 nucleotides: TGTGCCAGCAGCAGGGGGGCTAGGAAGCGGTATTTT.

This chain links TRBV5-6 with TRBJ2-1, with 9 bases identical to TRBD2. CDR1 and CDR2 (germline): SGHDT, YYEEEE. The V and J ends lost 0 bases and 4 bases, in that order; junction bases with no gene match: 5. This CDR3 contains 16 residues. In DNA form, the CDR3 reads TGTGCCAGCAGCTTGGCCGGACTAGCGAATTACAATGAGCAGTTCTTC. Translated: CASSLAGLANYNEQFF. Drawing the rest from reference TRBV5-6 and TRBJ2-1, the complete variable domain is DAGVTQSPTHLIKTRGQQVTLRCSPKSGHDTVSWYQQALGQGPQFIFQYYEEEERQRGNFPDRFSGHQFPNYSSELNVNALLLGDSALYLCASSLAGLANYNEQFFGPGTRLTVL.

The chain has TRBV19 and TRBJ1-2, with 12 bases lining up with TRBD1. V was pared by 1 base and J by 8 bases, with 14 bases of the junction left unmatched. Germline lookup yields CDR1 LNHDA and CDR2 SQIVND (reference sequence). This CDR3 has 18 amino acids. The CDR3 is CASSIVRAGTGGAMGYTF. The CDR3 coding sequence is TGTGCCAGTAGTATAGTTCGAGCGGGGACAGGGGGCGCGATGGGCTACACCTTC. The whole variable domain, filled in from reference TRBV19 and TRBJ1-2, reads DGGITQSPKYLFRKEGQNVTLSCEQNLNHDAMYWYRQDPGQGLRLIYYSQIVNDFQKGDIAEGYSVSREKKESFPLTVTSAQKNPTAFYLCASSIVRAGTGGAMGYTFGSGTRLTVV.

The chain is built from TRBV4-3 and TRBJ1-6; possibly TRBD1 for D (5 bases). Germline V gives CDR1 LGHNA, CDR2 YSLEER. The CDR3 covers 19 residues. Trimming shortened V by 0 bases and J by 0 bases, and 15 bases separated the two germline ends. The CDR3 bases are TGCGCCAGCAGCCAAGATATTCCGGGGGGAAGCTCCTATAATTCACCCCTCCACTTT. Amino acids: CASSQDIPGGSSYNSPLHF.

The genes are TRBV28 and TRBJ1-2; D is ambiguous. The CDR3 sequence is 14 residues long. The V end lost 6 bases, the J end lost 2 bases, and 13 bases lay between the germline ends. Germline V gene lookup returns CDR1 MDHEN and CDR2 SYDVKM. CDR3 amino acids: CASSLRGANYGYTF. The CDR3 DNA reads as TGTGCCAGCAGCCTTCGAGGTGCCAACTATGGCTACACCTTC.

The rearrangement links TRBV20-1 to TRBJ1-1, with D uncertain. The ends were cut back, 3 bases at V and 2 bases at J, with 7 bases in the middle. This CDR3 spans 12 amino acids. Germline V gene data show CDR1 as DFQATT and CDR2 as SNEGSKA (reference sequence). As DNA, the CDR3 is TGCAGTGCTAGTTTTCAAAACACTGAAGCTTTCTTT. This encodes CSASFQNTEAFF.

The chain carries TRBV4-1 and TRBJ2-7, with 8 bases that match TRBD2. Germline V gives CDR1 MGHRA, CDR2 YSYEKL. The CDR3 covers 17 residues. V gave up 0 bases and J gave up 3 bases; unmatched junction bases: 10. The chain's CDR3 is CASSQDLTGGLSYEQYF. The CDR3 coding sequence is TGCGCCAGCAGCCAAGATTTGACGGGAGGGCTAAGCTACGAGCAGTACTTC.

The chain couples TRBV9 to TRBJ2-7, with 11 bases lining up with TRBD1. The CDR3 totals 15 residues. Germline V gene lookup returns CDR1 SGDLS and CDR2 YYNGEE. V shed 0 bases, J shed 5 bases, and the junction held 4 bases outside the gene matches. The CDR3: CASSVGDRGRDEQYF. CDR3 DNA sequence: TGTGCCAGCAGCGTAGGGGACAGGGGGAGGGACGAGCAGTACTTC.

Only a few counts were recorded for this clone. A read error may produce the germline difference seen at one junction end. The gene calls are TRBV9 and TRBJ1-1; a possible D gene is TRBD1 (5 bases). Germline lookup yields CDR1 SGDLS and CDR2 YYNGEE. This CDR3 spans 13 amino acids. CDR3 nucleotide sequence: TGTGCCAGCAGCGTAGCAGGGAACGCTGAAGCTTTCTTT. Translating gives CASSVAGNAEAFF.

The rearrangement links TRBV28 to TRBJ2-3, with no clear D. V was clipped by 3 bases and J by 1 base, with 8 bases between them. The CDR3 consists of 14 residues. Germline CDR1 and CDR2: MDHEN and SYDVKM. The CDR3 DNA reads TGTGCCAGCAGTTTCCCCACTGGCACAGATACGCAGTATTTT. As protein: CASSFPTGTDTQYF.

CDR3 nucleotides: TGTGCTAGTGGTTCGGGACAGGGGATAATTGGCTACACCTTC. Its translation: CASGSGQGIIGYTF. The chain has TRBV12-5 and TRBJ1-2, with TRBD1 matching 10 bases. Germline loops: CDR1 LGHNT, CDR2 FRNRAP. The junction had 6 bases not matched to a gene; V was cut back by 4 bases and J by 7 bases. The CDR3 is 14 amino acids.

The chain carries TRBV28 and TRBJ1-5, with a possible D match to TRBD1 (6 bases). Germline values: CDR1 MDHEN, CDR2 SYDVKM. The CDR3 loop spans 16 amino acids. Trimming pared 7 bases from V and 4 bases from J, leaving 20 bases between. DNA of the CDR3: TGTGCCAGCACATCAACAACAGGGAAGGTGAATCAGCCCCAGCATTTT. Amino acid sequence: CASTSTTGKVNQPQHF.

This sequence joins TRBV19 and TRBJ1-2, with 7 bases identical to TRBD1. Germline V gene sequence: CDR1 LNHDA, CDR2 SQIVND (reference sequence). Trimming at V came to 3 bases and at J to 8 bases, leaving 9 bases not matched to a gene. The CDR3 has 14 amino acids. CDR3 region: CASSMGQISRGYTF. In DNA, the CDR3 is TGTGCCAGTAGTATGGGACAGATCTCCCGAGGCTACACCTTC.

The chain links TRBV19 to TRBJ1-1; D remains unclear. Germline V gene sequence: CDR1 LNHDA, CDR2 SQIVND (reference sequence). This CDR3 contains 14 residues. V gave up 4 bases and J gave up 0 bases, with 9 bases separating them. CDR3 nucleotides: TGTGCCAGTAGTAGCGGGTCTCTGAACACTGAAGCTTTCTTT. Translating gives CASSSGSLNTEAFF.

This clone was detected once. The rearrangement links TRBV19 to TRBJ1-1; 8 nucleotides match TRBD1. The CDR3 is 14 amino acids. The germline V gene has CDR1 LNHDA and CDR2 SQIVND (reference sequence). Trimming took 6 bases from V and 5 from J; bases not matched to a gene: 8. CDR3 bases: TGTGCCAGTAGCTTGACAGGGGAGGGAACTGAAGCTTTCTTT. Its protein is CASSLTGEGTEAFF.

To note about this clone: Other DNA sequences in this specimen translate into the identical CDR3. The V and J genes are TRBV7-2 and TRBJ1-1; D perhaps matches TRBD1 (5 bases). The CDR3 extends over 14 amino acids. The V end was cut by 5 bases, the J end by 5 bases, with 15 bases between. Germline values: CDR1 SGHTA, CDR2 FQGNSA. The CDR3 DNA sequence: TGTGCCAGCAGCCCGGGGGGAGGGAGGACTGAAGCTTTCTTT. The encoded protein is CASSPGGGRTEAFF.

Regarding this clone: One junction end does not reproduce the germline sequence, and a read error may be involved. The chain has TRBV29-1 and TRBJ2-1; TRBD1 matches 7 bases. Per germline, CDR1 SQVTM and CDR2 ANQGSEA. CDR3 size: 15 residues. The CDR3 region is CCVVVWDSKYNEQFF. The CDR3 bases are TGCTGCGTTGTAGTCTGGGACAGTAAGTACAATGAGCAGTTCTTC.

The rearrangement uses TRBV29-1 and TRBJ1-2, with 12 bases fitting TRBD1. Germline CDR1 SQVTM, CDR2 ANQGSEA. The CDR3 sequence is 13 residues long. The V gene end was trimmed by 6 bases and the J gene end by 7 bases; junction bases not matched to a gene: 6. The CDR3 sequence is CSVAGTGGGGYTF. For the CDR3, the DNA is TGCAGCGTGGCCGGGACAGGGGGCGGTGGCTACACCTTC.

This sequence joins TRBV18 and TRBJ2-7, with TRBD2 matching 7 bases. The CDR3 extends over 15 amino acids. Germline lookup yields CDR1 KGHSH and CDR2 LQKENI. J was trimmed by 2 bases and V by 5 bases; bases with no gene match: 9. The CDR3 is CASSSTAGLAYEQYF. Here the CDR3 DNA reads TGTGCCAGCTCATCAACCGCCGGACTAGCCTACGAGCAGTACTTC.

This clone was picked up one time. The V and J genes are TRBV7-3 and TRBJ2-2; 9 bases line up with TRBD1. Germline V gene data show CDR1 as SGHTA and CDR2 as FQGTGA. V shed 5 bases and J 7 bases; nucleotides not matched to a gene: 11. This CDR3 contains 16 residues. This CDR3 reads CASSLRDRAWGGELFF. CDR3 coding DNA: TGTGCCAGCAGCCTCCGGGACAGGGCGTGGGGCGGGGAGCTGTTTTTT.

The J gene is TRBJ1-5, the V gene TRBV18, with 11 bases matching TRBD1. The CDR3 totals 16 residues. V was clipped by 6 bases and J by 4 bases; unmatched bases: 8. Per germline, CDR1 KGHSH and CDR2 LQKENI. CDR3 protein: CASSSGQGVSNQPQHF. The CDR3, as DNA: TGTGCCAGCTCTTCGGGACAGGGGGTCAGTAATCAGCCCCAGCATTTT.

In its sample, this clone was seen a few times. V gene TRBV7-8 combines with J gene TRBJ1-2; D is unclear. Trimming stripped 0 bases from V and 4 bases from J, with 15 bases between. The V gene's germline CDR1 is SGHVS and CDR2 FQNEAQ. There are 16 residues in the CDR3. The CDR3 is CASSLAVGGRVYGYTF. The CDR3 nucleotides read TGTGCCAGCAGCTTAGCGGTCGGAGGGAGGGTCTATGGCTACACCTTC.

The chain has TRBV28 and TRBJ1-1; TRBD1 is a possible D gene (5 bases). This CDR3 spans 18 amino acids. V shed 3 bases and J shed 0 bases, with 20 bases lying between them. Germline CDR1 and CDR2: MDHEN and SYDVKM. The CDR3 coding sequence is TGTGCCAGCAGTTTTTGGAGCCTGGGGCTAAAGATGAACACTGAAGCTTTCTTT. Amino acids: CASSFWSLGLKMNTEAFF. Full variable domain (rest looked up from reference TRBV28 and TRBJ1-1): DVKVTQSSRYLVKRTGEKVFLECVQDMDHENMFWYRQDPGLGLRLIYFSYDVKMKEKGDIPEGYSVSREKKERFSLILESASTNQTSMYLCASSFWSLGLKMNTEAFFGQGTRLTVV.

The V gene is TRBV18, the J gene TRBJ1-1; 8 nucleotides match TRBD1. The CDR3 is 15 residues long. J was trimmed by 5 bases and V by 5 bases; bases with no gene match: 10. From germline, CDR1 is KGHSH and CDR2 LQKENI. The CDR3 coding sequence is TGTGCCAGCTCATCGCAGGGGGCGAAGGTTACTGAAGCTTTCTTT. It encodes CASSSQGAKVTEAFF. Full variable domain (outside the CDR3, taken from reference TRBV18 and TRBJ1-1): NAGVMQNPRHLVRRRGQEARLRCSPMKGHSHVYWYRQLPEEGLKFMVYLQKENIIDESGMPKERFSAEFPKEGPSILRIQQVVRGDSAAYFCASSSQGAKVTEAFFGQGTRLTVV.

The chain links TRBV19 to TRBJ2-7; 8 bases align to TRBD2. This CDR3 is 16 amino acids long. V shed 3 bases and J 7 bases; nucleotides not matched to a gene: 14. CDR1 and CDR2 from the germline V gene are LNHDA and SQIVND (reference sequence). CDR3: CASSIIAGTSSWEQYF. CDR3 nucleotide sequence: TGTGCCAGTAGTATTATAGCCGGGACTAGTTCGTGGGAGCAGTACTTC.

This clone came up a few times. The chain has TRBV24-1 and TRBJ2-1; 11 bases are a match to TRBD2. The V gene end was trimmed by 9 bases and the J gene end by 10 bases; junction bases not matched to a gene: 10. CDR3 length: 14 amino acids. From germline, CDR1 is KGHDR and CDR2 SFDVKD. CDR3 in amino acids: CATLGSGGAREQFF. Here the CDR3 DNA reads TGTGCCACCCTCGGTAGCGGGGGGGCCCGGGAGCAGTTCTTC.

This clone showed up just once. The chain employs TRBV5-4 and TRBJ2-7, with 7 bases aligning to TRBD1. The CDR3 has 12 amino acids. Germline V CDR1 and CDR2: SGHNT, YYREEE (reference sequence). J lost 12 bases, V lost 5 bases, and 11 bases had no gene match. CDR3 residues: CASSLPGQSMYF. The CDR3 nucleotides read TGTGCCAGCAGTCTACCGGGACAGAGTATGTACTTC.

This clone was observed a single time. The chain couples TRBV7-2 to TRBJ2-5, with a weak D call TRBD1 (6 bases). From germline, CDR1 is SGHTA and CDR2 FQGNSA. CDR3 length: 14 amino acids. Trimming took 3 bases from V and 7 from J, leaving 15 bases between them. Here the CDR3 reads CASSFDRSGGTQYF. The CDR3 DNA is TGTGCCAGCAGCTTCGACAGGTCTGGGGGGACCCAGTACTTC. Based on the CDR3 plus reference TRBV7-2 and TRBJ2-5, the full variable domain is GAGVSQSPSNKVTEKGKDVELRCDPISGHTALYWYRQSLGQGLEFLIYFQGNSAPDKSGLPSDRFSAERTGGSVSTLTIQRTQQEDSAVYLCASSFDRSGGTQYFGPGTRLLVL.